The subject of this entry is one TCR beta chain. Its antigen is not identified. Some clones are missing from TCRdb's copy, which holds only in-frame ones; the method was immunoSEQ multiplex PCR. Of 90,000 to 110,000 clones in the sample, about 88% were seen once. These data come from a study of T cell responses to AZD1222 COVID-19 vaccine. Study-wide results and caveats: The CD4 TCRs associated with vaccination extended across spike and predominated at 160-218 and 743-854. Baseline serology detected seropositivity in only five or six AZD1222 recipients. Donors were mostly white British, more females; clonal diversity possibly underestimated.

The source was peripheral blood, collected on day 0 of AZD1222 vaccination. The sequence was collected from an adult in good health.

This chain's CDR3 is CASSMIVGENYF. The CDR3 nucleotides read TGTGCCAGCAGTATGATAGTAGGGGAAAACTACTTC. The J gene is TRBJ2-5, the V gene TRBV28; weak D call: TRBD1 (5 bases). Per the germline V gene, CDR1 is MDHEN and CDR2 is SYDVKM. The CDR3 consists of 12 residues. Trimming pared 5 bases from V and 14 bases from J, leaving 18 bases between.